Following are 26 T cell receptor beta chains from one sample sequenced in a study of early T cells in non-severe SARS-CoV-2 infection. TCRdb independently ran MiXCR on the 5' RACE reads; one entry per CDR3 protein. Of about 110,000 distinct CDR3 sequences listed, 9.5% to 13% are singletons. Sequenced: whole blood. Receptors were obtained from an adult who was a healthcare worker with PCR-confirmed SARS-CoV-2 infection or an uninfected control (not recorded which).

This clonotype was counted many times. J is TRBJ2-1 and V is TRBV20-1, with D maybe TRBD2 (6 bases). The CDR3 totals 14 residues. V lost 0 bases, J lost 6 bases, and 12 bases lay in between. The germline gives CDR1 DFQATT, CDR2 SNEGSKA (reference sequence). The CDR3 protein is CSARDGRTVNEQFF. In DNA, the CDR3 is TGCAGTGCTAGAGACGGGAGAACAGTCAATGAGCAGTTCTTC.

This clonotype has a handful of counts. V gene TRBV6-5 combines with J gene TRBJ2-3; 15 bases line up with TRBD2. Per germline, CDR1 MNHEY and CDR2 SVGAGI. The CDR3 covers 17 residues. V was pared by 0 bases and J by 3 bases, with 1 base of the junction left unmatched. In nucleotides, the CDR3 is TGTGCCAGCAGTTACTCGGGACTAGCGGGAGGAACAGATACGCAGTATTTT. Protein: CASSYSGLAGGTDTQYF.

This clonotype was detected many times. The junction does not match germline at one end; this may be a read error. The chain is built from TRBV20-1 and TRBJ2-6; D perhaps matches TRBD1 (5 bases). There are 14 residues in the CDR3. The germline V gene encodes CDR1 DFQATT and CDR2 SNEGSKA (reference sequence). The CDR3 sequence: CSAREGSGANVLIF. The CDR3 DNA sequence: TGCAGTGCTAGAGAGGGGTCTGGGGCCAACGTCCTGATTTTC.

The chain uses TRBV5-1 and TRBJ2-7; possible D gene TRBD2, 6 bases. CDR1 and CDR2 from the germline V gene are SGHRS and YFSETQ. The CDR3 has 18 residues. V lost 0 bases to trimming and J lost 0 bases, with 19 bases between them. CDR3: CASSLVPSTGVLSYEQYF. The CDR3 nucleotides are TGCGCCAGCAGCTTGGTCCCCTCGACGGGGGTCCTCTCCTACGAGCAGTACTTC.

In this sample, this clonotype turned up a few times. The chain is built from TRBV4-2 and TRBJ2-2; 8 bases fit TRBD2. The germline gives CDR1 LGHNA, CDR2 YNFKEQ. The length of the CDR3 is 14 residues. V shed 5 bases and J 3 bases; nucleotides not matched to a gene: 2. CDR3 region: CASSSSGYTGELFF. The DNA for the CDR3 is TGTGCCAGCAGCTCTAGCGGGTACACCGGGGAGCTGTTTTTT.

In its sample, this clonotype was seen many times. CDR3 DNA: TGTGCCAGCAGCGGGGGAAGGGATAGGAGCAATCAGCCCCAGCATTTT. Protein product: CASSGGRDRSNQPQHF. The J gene is TRBJ1-5, the V gene TRBV5-6; weak D call: TRBD1 (5 bases). This CDR3 spans 16 amino acids. Germline V gene data show CDR1 as SGHDT and CDR2 as YYEEEE. V was clipped by 4 bases and J by 1 base, with 15 bases between them.

The chain recombines TRBV12-3 or TRBV12-4 with TRBJ2-1; TRBD2 matches at 9 bases. J gave up 3 bases and V 6 bases, and 9 bases lay outside the gene matches. The CDR3 sequence is 16 residues long. This chain's CDR3 is CASSPVLAGHYNEQFF. The CDR3 DNA sequence: TGTGCCAGCAGCCCAGTGCTAGCGGGGCACTACAATGAGCAGTTCTTC.

There are many counts of this clonotype. The rearrangement joins TRBV7-2 to TRBJ2-5; 9 nucleotides align to TRBD1. The CDR3 spans 15 residues. Germline V CDR1 and CDR2: SGHTA, FQGNSA. V was pared by 5 bases and J by 5 bases, with 9 bases of the junction left unmatched. In DNA, the CDR3 is TGTGCCAGCAGCAAAGGCGGGACAGGGACGGAGACCCAGTACTTC. Translated, it gives CASSKGGTGTETQYF.

This clonotype came up once. The genes are TRBV12-3 or TRBV12-4 and TRBJ1-3; D gene unclear. This CDR3 contains 14 residues. V was pared by 6 bases and J by 1 base, with 10 bases between. The CDR3 sequence is CASRLDGSGNTIYF. The CDR3 bases are TGTGCCAGCAGACTGGACGGTTCTGGAAACACCATATATTTT.

This clonotype was observed a handful of times. The chain is built from TRBV9 and TRBJ2-7; D ambiguous. The CDR3 is made up of 14 amino acids. Germline-derived CDR1 and CDR2 are SGDLS and YYNGEE. Between the trimmed V and J ends, which lost 4 bases and 6 bases, there was a span of 17 bases. The CDR3 nucleotides read TGTGCCAGCAGCACCACTGACCACCCGGCCGAGCAGTACTTC. Its translation: CASSTTDHPAEQYF.

Only a few counts were recorded for this clonotype. The chain couples TRBV6-6 to TRBJ2-7; 9 nucleotides agree with TRBD2. The CDR3 is made up of 13 amino acids. Germline trimming cut 6 bases from V and 4 bases from J; bases unmatched to any gene: 4. Germline V gene data show CDR1 as MNHNY and CDR2 as SVGAGI (reference sequence). The CDR3 loop is CASRVAGEYEQYF. As DNA, the CDR3 is TGTGCCAGCAGAGTAGCGGGAGAATACGAGCAGTACTTC.

The chain is built from TRBV6-1 and TRBJ2-2; D remains ambiguous. The CDR3 loop spans 14 amino acids. Germline V lookup: CDR1 MNHNS, CDR2 SASEGT. The V gene lost 8 bases and the J gene lost 7 bases, with 17 bases spanning the gap. For the CDR3, the DNA is TGTGCCAGCTTTGCACCGGTAAAAAGCGGGGAGCTGTTTTTT. This translates into CASFAPVKSGELFF.

This clonotype showed up just a few times. The chain combines TRBV11-2 with TRBJ2-7, with a weak D call TRBD2 (5 bases). The CDR3 is 13 amino acids. Trimming shortened V by 5 bases and J by 3 bases, and 11 bases separated the two germline ends. Germline V CDR1 and CDR2: SGHAT, FQNNGV. The DNA of the CDR3 is TGTGCCAGCAGCCCCGGGATTTACTACGAGCAGTACTTC. Translation gives CASSPGIYYEQYF.

The rearrangement joins TRBV5-6 to TRBJ2-7, with 9 nucleotides matching TRBD1. Trimming cost V 1 base and J 5 bases; bases outside gene matches: 10. Germline V gives CDR1 SGHDT, CDR2 YYEEEE. This CDR3 is 16 amino acids long. CDR3 in amino acids: CASSLLGGQGTHEQYF. CDR3 coding DNA: TGTGCCAGCAGCTTGCTGGGGGGACAGGGAACCCACGAGCAGTACTTC.

This clonotype has more than one count but fewer than ten. The rearrangement links TRBV11-2 to TRBJ2-3; TRBD1 matches 9 bases. The germline gives CDR1 SGHAT, CDR2 FQNNGV. The V gene end was trimmed by 5 bases and the J gene end by 7 bases; junction bases not matched to a gene: 10. CDR3 size: 15 residues. The CDR3 is CASSPHRGPTYTQYF. The CDR3, as DNA: TGTGCCAGCAGCCCACACAGGGGGCCTACCTATACGCAGTATTTT.

The rearrangement uses TRBV4-2 and TRBJ2-3; D might be TRBD2 (6 bases). Trimming stripped 3 bases from V and 1 base from J, with 11 bases between. CDR3 size: 15 residues. CDR1 is LGHNA and CDR2 is YNFKEQ in the germline V gene. The CDR3, as DNA: TGTGCCAGCAGCCAGACGGGAGAGGGCACAGATACGCAGTATTTT. This gives the protein CASSQTGEGTDTQYF.

This clonotype was seen at least ten times. The V call is TRBV3-1, the J call TRBJ1-5, with D unclear. The germline gives CDR1 LGHDT, CDR2 YNNKEL (reference sequence). V lost 4 bases, J lost 3 bases, and 16 bases lay in between. CDR3 length: 16 residues. The CDR3 bases are TGTGCCAGCAGCCCATCAGTTCTCAGTACCAATCAGCCCCAGCATTTT. Residues: CASSPSVLSTNQPQHF.

The chain is built from TRBV28 and TRBJ2-1; either TRBD1 or TRBD2 may supply D (7 bases each). The CDR3 consists of 13 residues. Germline V lookup: CDR1 MDHEN, CDR2 SYDVKM. V lost 5 bases to trimming and J lost 8 bases, with 13 bases between them. This CDR3 reads CASSPGGAYEQFF. CDR3 bases: TGTGCCAGCAGTCCAGGGGGGGCCTATGAGCAGTTCTTC.

The V call is TRBV20-1, the J call TRBJ2-3; D is perhaps TRBD1 or TRBD2 (5 bases each). The V gene's germline CDR1 is DFQATT and CDR2 SNEGSKA (reference sequence). The V end was cut by 2 bases, the J end by 4 bases, with 16 bases between. The CDR3 consists of 15 residues. The CDR3 is CSARPPGTRADTQYF. The DNA for the CDR3 is TGCAGTGCTAGACCTCCGGGGACCCGTGCAGATACGCAGTATTTT.

V and J are TRBV20-1 and TRBJ1-1, with D uncertain. Germline V gene lookup returns CDR1 DFQATT and CDR2 SNEGSKA (reference sequence). Trimming pared 4 bases from V and 1 base from J, leaving 4 bases between. This CDR3 is built from 11 residues. CDR3 sequence reads: CSAKGNTEAFF. CDR3 DNA sequence: TGCAGTGCTAAGGGGAACACTGAAGCTTTCTTT.

This clonotype was observed many times. The rearrangement joins TRBV5-1 to TRBJ1-1; 7 bases match TRBD1. There are 14 residues in the CDR3. CDR1 and CDR2 from the germline V gene are SGHRS and YFSETQ. J lost 5 bases, V lost 4 bases, and 8 bases had no gene match. CDR3 DNA: TGCGCCAGCAGCCCCCGGGACAGAGGGACTGAAGCTTTCTTT. Its protein is CASSPRDRGTEAFF.

This rearrangement joins TRBV29-1 to TRBJ1-1, with D possibly being TRBD1 (5 bases). CDR3 size: 11 residues. Trimming shortened V by 7 bases and J by 3 bases, and 9 bases separated the two germline ends. Germline assignment: CDR1 SQVTM and CDR2 ANQGSEA. In DNA, the CDR3 is TGCAGCGCCATCAGGGACACTGAAGCTTTCTTT. Its protein is CSAIRDTEAFF. Full variable domain (missing parts from reference TRBV29-1 and TRBJ1-1): SAVISQKPSRDICQRGTSLTIQCQVDSQVTMMFWYRQQPGQSLTLIATANQGSEATYESGFVIDKFPISRPNLTFSTLTVSNMSPEDSSIYLCSAIRDTEAFFGQGTRLTVV.

This clonotype occurred many times. V and J are TRBV11-2 and TRBJ2-7; D could derive from TRBD1 or TRBD2 (5 bases each). The CDR3 extends over 16 amino acids. Trimming shortened V by 7 bases and J by 2 bases, and 21 bases separated the two germline ends. Germline CDR1 reads SGHAT; CDR2 reads FQNNGV. CDR3 protein: CASTPVWGTTTYEQYF. Written as DNA, the CDR3 is TGTGCCAGCACTCCGGTTTGGGGGACCACCACCTACGAGCAGTACTTC.

Ten or more counts support this clonotype. The rearrangement links TRBV20-1 to TRBJ1-1; maybe TRBD1 (5 bases). The CDR3 totals 10 residues. Trimming shortened V by 6 bases and J by 12 bases, and 14 bases separated the two germline ends. The germline CDR1 and CDR2 sequences are DFQATT and SNEGSKA (reference sequence). The CDR3 nucleotides are TGCAGTGCCCCATCCCGGGGACCTTTCTTT. The encoded protein is CSAPSRGPFF.

This clonotype was seen more than once but under ten times. The gene calls are TRBV5-6 and TRBJ2-4; 7 bases line up with TRBD1. Germline V gives CDR1 SGHDT, CDR2 YYEEEE. V trimming: 4 bases; J trimming: 1 base; junction bases outside the gene matches: 17. The CDR3 is made up of 19 amino acids. As DNA, the CDR3 is TGTGCCAGCAGCCAGGAAGGGGGCTACGAGGGAAAGGCCAAAAACATTCAGTACTTC. Its protein is CASSQEGGYEGKAKNIQYF.

V gene TRBV12-3 or TRBV12-4 combines with J gene TRBJ2-3; D is possibly TRBD2 (5 bases). Between the trimmed V and J ends, which lost 5 bases and 1 base, there was a span of 7 bases. The CDR3 sequence is 13 residues long. DNA for the CDR3: TGTGCCAGCAGTCGGACTCGCACAGATACGCAGTATTTT. Its protein product is CASSRTRTDTQYF.